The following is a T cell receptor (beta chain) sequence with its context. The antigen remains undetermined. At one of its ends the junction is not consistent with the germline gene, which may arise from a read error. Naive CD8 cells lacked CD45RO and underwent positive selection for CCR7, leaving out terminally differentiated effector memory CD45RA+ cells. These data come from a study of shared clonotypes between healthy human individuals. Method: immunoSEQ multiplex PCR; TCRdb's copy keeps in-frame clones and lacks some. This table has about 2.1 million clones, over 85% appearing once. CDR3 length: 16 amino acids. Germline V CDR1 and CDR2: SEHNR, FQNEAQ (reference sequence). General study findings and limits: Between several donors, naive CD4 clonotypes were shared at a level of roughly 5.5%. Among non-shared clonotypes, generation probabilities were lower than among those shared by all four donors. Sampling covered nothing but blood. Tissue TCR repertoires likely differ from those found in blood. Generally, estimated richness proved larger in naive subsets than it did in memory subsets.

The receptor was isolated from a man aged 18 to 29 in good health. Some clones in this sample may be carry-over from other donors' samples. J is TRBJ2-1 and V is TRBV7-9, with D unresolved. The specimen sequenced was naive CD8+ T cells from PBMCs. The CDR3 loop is CASSPPSHGSFNEQFF. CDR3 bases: TGTGCCAGCAGCCCCCCGAGTCACGGATCCTTCAATGAGCAGTTCTTC.